Sequencing of this T cell receptor (beta chain) was carried out in a study of cytomegalovirus exposure and HLA in healthy donors (dated by TCRdb to about 2017). Looking at the study overall: An earlier analysis of a few hundred of the donors reported about 300 Gb of sequence data and roughly 120 million unique TCR beta sequences obtained from some 170 million T cells. Roughly 300 gigabases of sequencing data and around 80 million unique TCR sequences made up an early release that covered approximately 650 HLA-typed donors. Of the 300 to 500 genotyped donors, 70% to 90% were placed in the genetic ancestry cluster associated with self-reported Caucasian donors. The study was designed to test whether signatures of past pathogen exposure could be identified by cataloging public T cell receptors. The study profiled the T cell repertoires of under 850 subjects by immunosequencing and related them to cytomegalovirus serostatus. Along with the approximately 700-subject first cohort, a separate validation cohort of 120 different subjects was used. High-throughput TCR immunosequencing, statistical association of individual TCRs with disease status, and machine learning were combined to predict cytomegalovirus infection status. A later analysis re-examined previously published TCR beta repertoires from hundreds of donors and added high-resolution HLA genotyping to investigate patterns of TCR occurrence. Rather than drawing on any new phenotypic data, the later analysis identified candidate immune exposures from TCR beta sequences and the way those sequences occurred across donors. An earlier analysis of approximately 640 of the donors applied high-throughput TCR beta sequencing to assess whether each TCR beta V gene segment acted as functional or pseudogenic. Alongside the repertoire data, information on donor age, sex, ethnicity and CMV serostatus was compiled. A later genetic analysis took genome-wide SNP genotypes for about three fifths of the 666 donors and used that subset as a discovery cohort. Every repertoire in the discovery cohort had been generated on one and the same sequencing platform. Class I and class II HLA loci were covered by the typing at four-digit resolution. Typing coverage differed by locus: A, B, C, DRB1 and DQB1 were typed in roughly 629-630 donors, DQA1 in roughly 510, DPA1 in 606, and DPB1 in 400 to 480. Because of strong linkage in the cohort, 4 to 6 DR-DQ haplotypes were treated as single units for association and clustering. Across approximately 400 genotyped donors of the cohort, an average of about 200,000 unique TCR beta nucleotide sequences per donor were sequenced, and about a sixth of those sequences were non-productive. The full study reports these points: In a later analysis, several top co-occurrence clusters were reported to appear linked to parvovirus B19, influenza, CMV and Epstein-Barr virus. The earlier analysis of a few hundred of the donors excluded around 17 rarely observed V segments, including chromosome 9 orphons, because counts were too low. The study gave a list of about 160 TCR beta chains associated with cytomegalovirus. In a later analysis, most CMV-associated TCR beta chains were found to appear HLA-restricted, with HLA associations seemingly driven largely by CMV exposure. In vitro tests confirmed that a few of the cytomegalovirus-associated TCR beta chains recognize cytomegalovirus antigens. Because the 87-base-pair reads could not distinguish some IMGT-functional V segments, including TRBV6-2 and TRBV6-3, those segments were excluded. The authors suggested that the approach could potentially be extended to other disease states and immunological phenotypes. The only immune exposure information available for the cohort was CMV serostatus. Cytomegalovirus status was reported to be diagnosed by the classifier with high specificity and sensitivity in both the original and validation cohorts. A further reported finding was that TCR beta sequences accurately predicted the HLA-A and HLA-B alleles for most subjects in the first cohort. Roughly uniform sequencing depth across donors was assumed in presence/absence analyses, although this assumption may not hold. In a later genetic analysis, a missense DCLRE1C variant was associated with V-gene and J-gene trimming of TCR beta chains, and the association was replicated in an independent cohort. Linkage disequilibrium might explain the correlated functional status among segregating V segments, but an unknown experimental factor could not be ruled out. Strong co-occurrence of HLA alleles, especially DR and DQ, made assigning TCR associations to individual alleles difficult. Because HLA typing was unavailable for some donors at each locus, only the typed subset was used in association tests. Across donors, most TCR sequences were observed very rarely, whereas some public TCRs were present in many individuals. Compared with the roughly 670-donor mean, donors in an Asian-associated ancestry cluster had fewer N-insertions in productive TCRs, according to a later genetic analysis. A cluster of highly shared sequence variants was judged likely to be a technical artifact of the sequencing pipeline. A later analysis found that TCR association rates varied across HLA loci, with DRB1 alleles showing the most associated TCRs and HLA-C alleles the fewest. An earlier analysis of 587 of the donors showed that most TCR beta V segments appeared in productive rearrangements either about 87% or about 30% of the time, which broadly matched IMGT annotations. A later analysis associated 15,000 to 20,000 TCR beta sequences with specific HLA alleles at a false discovery rate of 0.05. The cohort was sequenced for TCR beta chains only, and without alpha or paired-chain data the features that could be detected were limited. In a later analysis, HLA-associated TCR beta chains were found to be more clonally expanded and to have lower generation probabilities than equally common non-associated chains.

The CDR3 holds 13 amino acids from the cysteine to the phenylalanine. The CDR3 DNA has 39 bases and is translated from base 1. In the germline V gene, CDR1 corresponds to LGHNA and CDR2 to YSLEER. Deletion took 0 bases off V and 5 bases off J, with a span of 7 bases between the germline ends. The library was obtained by the immunoSEQ multiplex PCR assay. A mixture of 60 forward primers for TCR Vbeta segments and 13 reverse primers for TCR Jbeta segments was used in the multiplex PCR. Amplification of the CDR3 region of rearranged TCR beta genes was performed with a multiplex PCR assay on genomic DNA. The Illumina HiSeq System was used to sequence the amplified TCR beta libraries as 87-base-pair reads. Turning to the authors' computational methods: In a later analysis, approximately 74 million unique TCR beta chains were counted across the 500 to 700 repertoires, and roughly 11 million of these chains were shared by at least two donors. A nearest-neighbor algorithm error-corrected the raw reads and collapsed the reads into unique sequences, merging closely related sequences to remove PCR and sequencing errors. V, D and J gene segments were assigned by aligning CDR3 sequences to IMGT reference sequences. Each retained sequence needed at least a six-nucleotide match to both a V gene segment and a J gene segment. A rearrangement counted as productive if the CDR3 had no stop codons and remained in frame with V and J, and every other rearrangement counted as non-productive. CDR3 was defined according to IMGT convention as the region running from the second conserved V-encoded cysteine to the conserved J-encoded phenylalanine. The earlier analysis of approximately 590 of the donors excluded any sequence lacking an unambiguous match to a single V gene segment. An earlier analysis of a few hundred of the donors called V segments functional above 56.7% productive rearrangements and segregating when the between-donor standard deviation exceeded 5%. A statistical classification framework was developed to diagnose cytomegalovirus status using the catalog of TCR beta chain sequences. A later analysis assigned V and J genes by comparing TCR nucleotide sequences with IMGT/GENE-DB human TR gene sequences. In a later analysis, CDR3 sequences and most-parsimonious VDJ recombination scenarios were assigned using the TCRdist pipeline. A later analysis defined each TCR beta chain by its CDR3 amino acid sequence plus V-gene family, and excluded reads lacking a unique V-gene family. A later analysis removed 550 to 650 highly shared, low-generation-probability nucleotide sequences to deal with suspected cross-contamination and a sequencing artifact. For each public chain, a later analysis derived a clonal expansion index from normalized ranks of inferred template counts within each repertoire. In a later analysis, generation probabilities were computed with a VDJ recombination model fitted to out-of-frame rearrangements, and the resulting probabilities were checked against IGoR. Hypergeometric tests were used in a later analysis to score TCR-TCR, TCR-HLA and TCR-CMV co-occurrence, with a repertoire-size bias correction applied to the TCR pairs. A later analysis estimated false discovery rates by permuting HLA or CMV assignments 20 times. In a later analysis, co-occurring TCRs were grouped using DBSCAN, and TCRdist sequence similarity was added for clustering within HLA-allele-positive subsets. Repertoires with fewer than 30,000 or more than 120,000 public chains, plus five repertoires with anomalous nucleotide sharing, were excluded from co-occurrence clustering. Imported from immuneACCESS, the table was reduced by TCRdb to in-frame sequences with V and J called. These copies leave out some clones; in studies compared against another copy, an unresolved V gene accounts for under half, and the cause of the remainder is not known. V, J and clone size are those of that table, while D and trimming were read from the DNA. The sample has approximately 130,000 clones on record, about 64% of them singletons. The ten largest clones add up to 2% to 3% of the sample.

The cohort was made up of several hundred healthy bone marrow donors. At the time of sampling, every cohort member was nominally healthy, though immune exposures that went unrecorded were likely present. The donor was CMV seronegative and belonged to the group of 352 seronegative cohort members. Every donor gave a peripheral blood sample, and the peripheral blood mononuclear cells from that sample were used for TCR beta sequencing. Genomic DNA extraction from the blood cell samples was performed with the Qiagen DNeasy Blood Extraction Kit. Note on this clone: Its antigen specificity is not known. Base qualities are not recorded, but no much larger clone differs from it by a single base.

The V and J segments used are TRBV4-3 and TRBJ2-5; the D gene cannot be resolved reliably. The TCR was taken from a middle-aged woman in good health and CMV-seronegative. The sample taken for sequencing was PBMCs. The CDR3 region: CASSQDRLETQYF. The sequenced DNA is TGCGCCAGCAGCCAAGATCGACTCGAGACCCAGTACTTC.